This passage covers 21 T cell receptor beta chains from one sample sequenced in a study of CD8+CD57+ T cells in acquired aplastic anemia. Profiling of TCR beta VDJ combinations and CDR3 sequences used genomic DNA as template. One entry per CDR3 protein results from TCRdb running MiXCR on the reads. The data hold hundreds of thousands of distinct CDR3 sequences, with about a third observed a single time. Previously, flow cytometry had revealed CD8+CD57+ cell expansion in the patients chosen for sequencing. The sequenced sample consisted of sorted CD4+, CD8+, or CD8+CD57+ T cells (not recorded which) from PBMCs. All receptors derive from a human donor with aplastic anemia.

This rearrangement joins TRBV25-1 to TRBJ2-7; 7 nucleotides agree with TRBD1. The germline V gene encodes CDR1 MGHDK and CDR2 SYGVNS. With 6 bases clipped from V and 2 bases from J, the junction kept 10 bases outside the gene matches. The length of the CDR3 is 15 residues. CDR3 nucleotides: TGTGCCAGCAGCTTGGGTTGGACAGGCGCCTACGAGCAGTACTTC. Translation: CASSLGWTGAYEQYF.

This clonotype was detected many times. This chain uses TRBV2 with TRBJ1-5, with 12 positions matching TRBD1. The CDR3 consists of 15 residues. Germline CDR1 reads SNHLY; CDR2 reads FYNNEI. V shed 6 bases, J shed 6 bases, and the junction held 6 bases outside the gene matches. CDR3 bases: TGTGCCAGCAGCGGCGGGACAGGGGGCTCTCAGCCCCAGCATTTT. Translating gives CASSGGTGGSQPQHF.

The chain couples TRBV7-3 to TRBJ2-5; 12 positions match TRBD1. V dropped 4 bases and J dropped 2; count of bases not matched to a gene: 2. The germline gives CDR1 SGHTA, CDR2 FQGTGA. CDR3 length: 15 amino acids. CDR3 sequence: CASSSGQGAQETQYF. Written as DNA, the CDR3 is TGTGCCAGCAGCTCGGGACAGGGGGCTCAAGAGACCCAGTACTTC.

The J gene is TRBJ2-4, the V gene TRBV4-1; TRBD2 matches 9 bases. This CDR3 region has 17 residues. The germline CDR1 and CDR2 sequences are MGHRA and YSYEKL. After removal of 3 bases from V and 0 bases from J, the junction contained 6 bases not matched to a gene. CDR3 in amino acids: CASSQPSSGEAKNIQYF. In DNA form, the CDR3 reads TGCGCCAGCAGCCAGCCCTCTAGCGGGGAAGCCAAAAACATTCAGTACTTC.

This clonotype was observed a single time. V gene TRBV4-2 combines with J gene TRBJ1-4; D unclear. This CDR3 region has 18 residues. Germline V CDR1 and CDR2: LGHNA, YNFKEQ. V dropped 5 bases and J dropped 15 bases, with 34 bases sitting between them. As DNA, the CDR3 is TGTGCCAGCAGCACCGGACCAGTTGCCGGACCCGGGATGACACCGGTGTTTTTT. Amino acid sequence: CASSTGPVAGPGMTPVFF.

This chain links TRBV20-1 with TRBJ2-3, with 9 positions matching TRBD2. V gave up 2 bases and J gave up 5 bases; unmatched junction bases: 8. Germline loops: CDR1 DFQATT, CDR2 SNEGSKA (reference sequence). The CDR3 is 15 amino acids. Written as DNA, the CDR3 is TGCAGTGCTAGACCGACTAGCGGCCAGGGAGATACGCAGTATTTT. Protein sequence: CSARPTSGQGDTQYF.

The chain combines TRBV12-3 or TRBV12-4 with TRBJ1-4; D not certain. V was clipped by 2 bases and J by 6 bases, with 10 bases between them. This CDR3 has 14 amino acids. CDR3 in DNA: TGTGCCAGCAGTTTATGGGGTGGTGATGAAAAACTGTTTTTT. Its protein product is CASSLWGGDEKLFF.

This clonotype was recorded a few times. The chain links TRBV4-1 to TRBJ2-7, with a weak D call TRBD2 (6 bases). The CDR3 has 14 amino acids. Between the trimmed V and J ends, which lost 4 bases and 3 bases, there was a span of 13 bases. Germline values: CDR1 MGHRA, CDR2 YSYEKL. DNA for the CDR3: TGCGCCAGCAGCCGCCCGGGGGACCTCTACGAGCAGTACTTC. As protein: CASSRPGDLYEQYF.

This clonotype was counted a few times. This sequence joins TRBV7-9 and TRBJ2-2, with a tentative D call TRBD1 (6 bases). CDR1 and CDR2 from the germline V gene are SEHNR and FQNEAQ (reference sequence). V was pared by 1 base and J by 4 bases, with 10 bases between. This CDR3 has 15 amino acids. CDR3 DNA sequence: TGTGCCAGCAGCTTAGGCCAGGGGAGCACCGGGGAGCTGTTTTTT. This encodes CASSLGQGSTGELFF.

This clonotype was seen a few times. A much larger clone differs from this one at a single base, so this may be a read error. The V call is TRBV25-1, the J call TRBJ2-2; perhaps TRBD1 as D (5 bases). CDR3 length: 15 amino acids. Deletions cut 5 bases from V and 7 bases from J, with 17 bases between. Germline loops: CDR1 MGHDK, CDR2 SYGVNS. The CDR3 region has the DNA TGTGCCAGCAGTTTCCTATTCTCAGGGTTCGGGGAGCTGTTTTTT. Translation gives CASSFLFSGFGELFF.

This clonotype was observed at least ten times. The chain combines TRBV7-2 with TRBJ2-3; D is unclear. This CDR3 has 14 residues. CDR1 is SGHTA and CDR2 is FQGNSA in the germline V gene. V lost 3 bases and J lost 0, with 7 bases in between. The CDR3 coding sequence is TGTGCCAGCAGCTTCGGGCGCAGCACAGATACGCAGTATTTT. This gives the protein CASSFGRSTDTQYF.

This clonotype was observed a handful of times. The rearrangement links TRBV4-3 to TRBJ1-1, with 7 bases aligning to TRBD1. V dropped 2 bases and J dropped 1; count of bases not matched to a gene: 4. The CDR3 has 15 residues. From germline, CDR1 is LGHNA and CDR2 YSLEER. CDR3: CASSQRQGSNTEAFF. The CDR3 DNA reads TGCGCCAGCAGCCAACGACAGGGATCGAACACTGAAGCTTTCTTT.

The chain recombines TRBV27 with TRBJ1-2, with D maybe TRBD1 (5 bases). This CDR3 has 15 residues. The V end was cut by 5 bases, the J end by 6 bases, with 19 bases between. Germline V gives CDR1 MNHEY, CDR2 SMNVEV (reference sequence). CDR3 nucleotide sequence: TGTGCCAGCAGTAAGGAAAGGTTAGGGGAAAATGGCTACACCTTC. It is translated as CASSKERLGENGYTF.

This clonotype came up many times. V usage is TRBV2 and J usage is TRBJ2-3, with 7 bases identical to TRBD2. Germline assignment: CDR1 SNHLY and CDR2 FYNNEI. The V gene end was trimmed by 7 bases and the J gene end by 0 bases; junction bases not matched to a gene: 4. The CDR3 sequence is 14 residues long. CDR3 DNA: TGTGCCAGCAACCGACTAGCAAGCACAGATACGCAGTATTTT. Protein product: CASNRLASTDTQYF.

The table lists this clonotype with a few counts. This chain uses TRBV5-1 with TRBJ2-3; D remains unclear. V lost 1 base and J lost 6, with 15 bases in between. Germline lookup yields CDR1 SGHRS and CDR2 YFSETQ. CDR3 size: 15 residues. The CDR3 sequence is CASSLNIPPADTQYF. As DNA, the CDR3 is TGCGCCAGCAGCTTGAACATTCCCCCTGCCGATACGCAGTATTTT.

This clonotype was counted only a few times. Its ends do not fully match the called genes, so a read error is possible. The chain joins TRBV20-1 to TRBJ1-3; TRBD1 is a possible D gene (6 bases). Germline lookup yields CDR1 DFQATT and CDR2 SNEGSKA (reference sequence). The CDR3 covers 16 residues. CDR3 in DNA: TGCAGTGCTAGAAAAATGGACAGTGGGCCCATTAACACCATATGTTTT. Its translation: CSARKMDSGPINTICF.

This clonotype showed up many times. The chain uses TRBV10-3 and TRBJ1-2; D is unresolved. Trimming pared 7 bases from V and 7 bases from J, leaving 13 bases between. The germline V gene has CDR1 ENHRY and CDR2 SYGVKD. The CDR3 covers 12 residues. CDR3 protein: CAITEGEGGYTF. As DNA, the CDR3 is TGTGCCATCACTGAAGGAGAGGGTGGCTACACCTTC.

In this sample, this clonotype turned up many times. The V call is TRBV4-3, the J call TRBJ1-2; TRBD1 aligns across 8 bases. There are 15 residues in the CDR3. Losses at the gene ends were 3 bases for V and 4 bases for J; bases not matched to a gene: 7. Germline values: CDR1 LGHNA, CDR2 YSLEER. Here the CDR3 DNA reads TGCGCCAGCAGCCACAGACAGGGGATCACCTATGGCTACACCTTC. Translated, it gives CASSHRQGITYGYTF.

This clonotype was observed at least ten times. The V and J genes are TRBV29-1 and TRBJ2-5; 7 positions agree with TRBD2. Trimming at V came to 3 bases and at J to 4 bases, leaving 11 bases not matched to a gene. The CDR3 spans 15 residues. Germline values: CDR1 SQVTM, CDR2 ANQGSEA. The CDR3 region has the DNA TGCAGCGTTGACCAGGTGTCAGGGAGGGCAGAGACCCAGTACTTC. Its translation is CSVDQVSGRAETQYF.

This chain links TRBV3-1 with TRBJ2-5, with a possible D match to TRBD2 (5 bases). Germline CDR1 is LGHDT and CDR2 is YNNKEL (reference sequence). CDR3 size: 16 residues. V dropped 1 base and J dropped 5 bases, with 17 bases sitting between them. The CDR3 spells CASSQGSSTIAETQYF. The CDR3 DNA reads TGTGCCAGCAGCCAAGGCTCTTCGACCATAGCGGAGACCCAGTACTTC.

This clonotype was observed a few times. The DNA of the CDR3 is TGTGCCAGCAGTATTGGGGGGATCACAGATACGCAGTATTTT. Amino acids: CASSIGGITDTQYF. This chain uses TRBV5-4 with TRBJ2-3, with D perhaps matching TRBD2 (6 bases). CDR1 and CDR2 from the germline V gene are SGHNT and YYREEE (reference sequence). The CDR3 totals 14 residues. The ends were cut back, 5 bases at V and 2 bases at J, with 12 bases in the middle.